This TCR beta chain was sequenced for a study of cytomegalovirus exposure and HLA in healthy donors. Study results and limitations: TCR beta V- and J-gene trimming, according to a later analysis, was linked to a missense DCLRE1C variant.

Primers: 60 Vbeta forward and 13 Jbeta reverse. Data came from immunoSEQ multiplex PCR; TCRdb stores just in-frame clones and leaves some out. This table holds about 170,000 clones. Between the trimmed V and J ends, which lost 5 bases and 4 bases, there was a span of 12 bases. This CDR3 is 14 amino acids long. The germline V gene has CDR1 LNHNV and CDR2 YYDKDF (reference sequence). Concerning this clone itself: Its antigen is unknown.

What was sequenced was PBMCs. The clonotype was recovered from a woman between 18 and 30 years old in good health and CMV-seropositive. The chain links TRBV15 to TRBJ1-3; D is uncertain. The CDR3 loop is CATSSGLTGNTIYF. CDR3 bases: TGTGCCACCAGCTCAGGCTTAACGGGAAACACCATATATTTT.